This T cell receptor beta chain was captured in a study of PD-1 blockade in classical Hodgkin lymphoma. The germline V gene has CDR1 SEHNR and CDR2 FQNEAQ (reference sequence). CDR3 length: 12 amino acids. V was pared by 6 bases and J by 8 bases, with 5 bases of the junction left unmatched. TCRdb's copy holds only in-frame clones and misses some; the assay was immunoSEQ multiplex PCR. The repertoire has around 20,000 clones, about nine tenths of them found once; the top ten carry around 14%. Brentuximab vedotin exposure varied, and every patient relapsed after autologous stem cell transplantation. The rearrangement joins TRBV7-9 to TRBJ1-2; TRBD1 matches at 8 bases. Sequencing was performed on peripheral blood mononuclear cells (PBMCs), taken before the second cycle of nivolumab. The receptor comes from a human donor with classical Hodgkin lymphoma. In DNA, the CDR3 is TGTGCCAGCAGTGGACAGGGACCGGGCTACACCTTC. As protein: CASSGQGPGYTF.